This TCR beta chain emerged from a study of control samples from healthy donors and cancer patients. Here immunoSEQ multiplex PCR was the method, and the copy in TCRdb shows in-frame clones only, minus some. Here the sample spans 55,000 to 85,000 clones, about 87% being singletons. This CDR3 contains 14 residues. Germline assignment: CDR1 KGHDR and CDR2 SFDVKD. V was clipped by 2 bases and J by 7 bases, with 13 bases between them. This receptor was obtained from a woman in her fifties or sixties with head and neck cancer. This rearrangement joins TRBV24-1 to TRBJ1-1, with D possibly matching TRBD1 (5 bases). Sequencing was performed on PBMCs. The DNA for the CDR3 is TGTGCCACCAGTGATTGGGGCTCCCGGGGTGAAGCTTTCTTT. Its translation: CATSDWGSRGEAFF.